A selection of T cell receptor beta chains follows, all from one sample in a study of STAT5B mutations in CD4+ large granular lymphocyte leukemia. Clones were read by immunoSEQ multiplex PCR, and TCRdb kept only the in-frame ones, dropping some. The profile shows about 38,000 clones, around 80% of them singletons. The sequenced sample consisted of CD4+ T cells from blood buffy coats. The receptor set was obtained from a human donor in good health. The CDR3 runs from the conserved cysteine through the conserved F or W. The D gene is left open where the match is weak. Part of the rows lack a size; the others show once, few, many or a class for expanded clones.

J gene	D gene	clone size	V gene	CDR3 protein	CDR3 DNA
TRBJ2-6	TRBD1	NA	TRBV10-3	CAIRMTGAQAGANVLTF	TGTGCCATCAGAATGACAGGGGCCCAAGCTGGGGCCAACGTCCTGACTTTC
TRBJ2-2	NA	NA	TRBV11-1	CASSLIGGLNTGELFF	TGTGCCAGCAGCTTAATCGGGGGCCTGAACACCGGGGAGCTGTTTTTT
TRBJ2-7	NA	NA	TRBV16	CASSQSGHWEQYF	TGTGCCAGCAGCCAATCGGGGCATTGGGAGCAGTACTTC
TRBJ2-1	NA	NA	TRBV5-4	CASSSANGLANEQFF	TGTGCCAGCAGCTCCGCCAACGGACTGGCAAATGAGCAGTTCTTC
TRBJ1-1	TRBD1	NA	TRBV11-2	CASSLTTGGNTEAFF	TGTGCCAGCAGCTTAACCACAGGGGGGAACACTGAAGCTTTCTTT
TRBJ2-3	NA	NA	TRBV5-1	CASSLRARGTDTQYF	TGCGCCAGCAGCTTGAGGGCGAGGGGCACAGATACGCAGTATTTT
TRBJ1-2	NA	NA	TRBV27	CASSFEGIGFYGYTF	TGTGCCAGCAGTTTTGAAGGGATCGGGTTCTATGGCTACACCTTC
TRBJ1-4	NA	NA	TRBV5-1	CASSLGSQGLGEKLFF	TGCGCCAGCAGCTTGGGTTCGCAGGGTCTGGGAGAAAAACTGTTTTTT
TRBJ2-1	NA	NA	TRBV29-1	CSVDGSSYNEQFF	TGCAGCGTTGACGGGAGCTCCTACAATGAGCAGTTCTTC
TRBJ2-4	TRBD1	NA	TRBV7-2	CASSPSGTVNIQYF	TGTGCCAGCAGCCCGTCCGGGACAGTGAACATTCAGTACTTC
TRBJ2-5	NA	NA	TRBV5-1	CASSLYGGEETQYF	TGCGCCAGCAGCTTGTACGGGGGTGAGGAGACCCAGTACTTC
TRBJ1-2	TRBD1	NA	TRBV19	CASSMTGGNGYTF	TGTGCCAGTAGTATGACAGGGGGGAATGGCTACACCTTC
TRBJ2-7	TRBD2	NA	TRBV4-1	CASSQEWLAGAYEQYF	TGCGCCAGCAGCCAAGAATGGCTAGCGGGAGCCTACGAGCAGTACTTC
TRBJ1-1	NA	NA	TRBV11-2	CASSSFGGRSGTEAFF	TGTGCCAGCAGCTCGTTTGGGGGGAGGAGTGGCACTGAAGCTTTCTTT
TRBJ1-5	NA	NA	TRBV6-6	CASSHGGSDNQPQHF	TGTGCCAGCAGTCACGGAGGGTCAGACAATCAGCCCCAGCATTTT
TRBJ2-7	NA	NA	TRBV6-5	CASRLEVTYEQYF	TGTGCCAGCAGACTGGAAGTAACCTACGAGCAGTACTTC
TRBJ1-1	NA	NA	TRBV9	CASSVRPRDTEAFF	TGTGCCAGCAGCGTACGGCCCCGGGACACTGAAGCTTTCTTT
TRBJ1-3	TRBD1	NA	TRBV5-6	CASSPILGTGEPGNTIYF	TGTGCCAGCAGCCCCATTTTGGGGACAGGGGAACCTGGAAACACCATATATTTT
TRBJ1-3	NA	once	TRBV10-3	CAISGGEGNTIYF	TGTGCCATCTCTGGGGGAGAAGGAAACACCATATATTTT
TRBJ2-3	NA	NA	TRBV5-1	CASSLLSAGSTDTQYF	TGCGCCAGCAGCTTGTTATCGGCAGGAAGCACAGATACGCAGTATTTT
TRBJ2-7	NA	few	TRBV2	CASRSDSYEQYF	TGTGCCAGCAGGTCAGACAGCTACGAGCAGTACTTC
TRBJ2-3	TRBD2	NA	TRBV7-9	CASSLAGLAGRTDTQYF	TGTGCCAGCAGCTTAGCAGGACTAGCGGGAAGGACAGATACGCAGTATTTT
TRBJ1-5	NA	few	TRBV19	CASRSRVEQPQHF	TGTGCCAGTAGGTCCCGGGTGGAGCAGCCCCAGCATTTT
TRBJ1-4	NA	NA	TRBV7-9	CASSLERQAATNEKLFF	TGTGCCAGCAGCTTAGAGAGACAGGCGGCAACTAATGAAAAACTGTTTTTT
TRBJ1-2	TRBD1	few	TRBV28	CASSPGQNYGYTF	TGTGCCAGCAGCCCGGGACAGAACTATGGCTACACCTTC
TRBJ1-6	NA	NA	TRBV2	CASSEGQGRSPLHF	TGTGCCAGCAGTGAAGGGCAGGGACGGTCACCCCTCCACTTT
TRBJ1-4	NA	NA	TRBV19	CASSMTRQTATNEKLFF	TGTGCCAGTAGTATGACTCGACAGACCGCAACTAATGAAAAACTGTTTTTT
TRBJ2-6	NA	NA	TRBV19	CASKKQGSGANVLTF	TGTGCCAGTAAAAAACAGGGTTCTGGGGCCAACGTCCTGACTTTC